Described below is a single TCR beta chain sequence and its context. The time point is: persistent/refractory GD, antithyroid drugs over 5 years with positive TRAb. Researchers made the TCR library from RNA that was extracted from PBMCs. Graves' disease diagnosis used American Thyroid Association guidelines. The entry originates in a study of regulatory T cells in long-lasting Graves disease. CDR3 regions were amplified by Arm-PCR using iRepertoire HTBI primers to build TCR beta libraries. TCRdb called the multiplex PCR reads again in MiXCR, with one record for every CDR3 protein. Here the sample spans 700,000 or so distinct CDR3 sequences, about 30% being singletons. This specimen consisted of peripheral blood mononuclear cells (PBMCs), obtained when the disease was refractory, from a patient treated with antithyroid drugs. The sequence was obtained from a female donor with Graves disease.

CDR3 sequence: CASSQERGQGHQPQHF. The CDR3 DNA reads as TGCGCCAGCAGCCAAGAAAGGGGACAGGGTCATCAGCCCCAGCATTTT. The chain has TRBV4-1 and TRBJ1-5; 9 bases map to TRBD1. After removal of 0 bases from V and 5 bases from J, the junction contained 5 bases not matched to a gene. Germline CDR1 MGHRA, CDR2 YSYEKL. The length of the CDR3 is 16 residues.